This T cell receptor (beta chain) was identified during a study of T cell responses to AZD1222 COVID-19 vaccine. For the study at large: Some second doses came at about 4 weeks and others at about 12 weeks; these were pooled. Broader study findings: Nearly half of spike-specific TCRs reportedly target unmutated variant regions. Distributed over spike, vaccine-associated CD4 TCRs predominated at 160-218 and 743-854. Only a handful of people who got AZD1222 tested seropositive at baseline.

Profiling relied on immunoSEQ multiplex PCR, and the TCRdb table lists in-frame clones only, not all of them. The sample gives about 150,000 clones, approximately 93% of which show up once; under 6.5% is in the top ten. This clone was counted a single time. Its antigen is unidentified. The CDR3 consists of 13 residues. Between the trimmed V and J ends, which lost 6 bases and 1 base, there was a span of 12 bases. Per germline, CDR1 SQVTM and CDR2 ANQGSEA. The V call is TRBV29-1, the J call TRBJ2-5, with D maybe TRBD1 (6 bases). Here the sequenced sample was peripheral blood, taken on day 0 of AZD1222 vaccination. The receptor's source is an adult in good health. CDR3 nucleotides: TGCAGCGTCCCTCGGGACACCCAAGAGACCCAGTACTTC. It encodes CSVPRDTQETQYF.